These 19 T cell receptor beta chains share one sample of origin, sequenced in a study of cytomegalovirus exposure and HLA in healthy donors. The PCR ran on 60 Vbeta and 13 Jbeta primers. TCRdb keeps only in-frame clones here, not all; method: immunoSEQ multiplex PCR. This sample has about 180,000 clones, with over 75% found just once. Material for sequencing was PBMCs. These receptors came from a woman in her fifties or sixties in good health and CMV-seronegative.

This clone turned up a few times. Other DNA sequences from this sample encode an identical CDR3 as well. The gene calls are TRBV5-1 and TRBJ1-1; D is possibly TRBD1 (5 bases). This CDR3 region has 13 residues. Germline loops: CDR1 SGHRS, CDR2 YFSETQ. Deletions cut 1 base from V and 2 bases from J, with 6 bases between. The CDR3 is CASSLQGNTEAFF. The DNA of the CDR3 is TGCGCCAGCAGCTTGCAGGGAAACACTGAAGCTTTCTTT.

V gene TRBV4-2 combines with J gene TRBJ2-1; 11 nucleotides align to TRBD2. The CDR3 is 14 residues long. Looked up from germline, CDR1 is LGHNA and CDR2 is YNFKEQ. With V trimmed by 8 bases and J by 6 bases, 6 bases remained unmatched. The CDR3 DNA follows: TGTGCCAGCCGTACTAGCGGGAGAGGCAATGAGCAGTTCTTC. It codes for CASRTSGRGNEQFF.

The V gene is TRBV9, the J gene TRBJ2-5; D is perhaps TRBD2 (5 bases). There are 14 residues in the CDR3. With 1 base removed from V and 4 bases from J, the gap between germline ends came to 11 bases. Germline assignment: CDR1 SGDLS and CDR2 YYNGEE. In nucleotides, the CDR3 is TGTGCCAGCAGCGTATCAAGCGCGGGAGAGACCCAGTACTTC. It specifies CASSVSSAGETQYF.

The rearrangement uses TRBV7-2 and TRBJ1-5; a possible D gene is TRBD1 (5 bases). The germline V gene has CDR1 SGHTA and CDR2 FQGNSA. This CDR3 is 14 amino acids long. The V gene lost 5 bases and the J gene lost 9 bases, with 17 bases spanning the gap. CDR3 residues: CASSPQTERGPQHF. The CDR3 region has the DNA TGTGCCAGCAGCCCCCAAACGGAAAGGGGGCCCCAGCATTTT.

This clone was detected only once. This chain links TRBV28 with TRBJ2-1, with D tentatively TRBD2 (7 bases). V shed 6 bases and J shed 4 bases, with 16 bases lying between them. This CDR3 contains 15 residues. From germline, CDR1 is MDHEN and CDR2 SYDVKM. The CDR3 protein is CASSPRGRGYNEQFF. CDR3 nucleotide sequence: TGTGCCAGCAGCCCTAGGGGGAGGGGGTACAATGAGCAGTTCTTC. Complete variable domain (other parts from reference TRBV28 and TRBJ2-1): DVKVTQSSRYLVKRTGEKVFLECVQDMDHENMFWYRQDPGLGLRLIYFSYDVKMKEKGDIPEGYSVSREKKERFSLILESASTNQTSMYLCASSPRGRGYNEQFFGPGTRLTVL.

The rearrangement joins TRBV28 to TRBJ1-2; D is ambiguous. V was cut by 7 bases and J by 2 bases, with 17 bases left in between. CDR3 length: 15 amino acids. CDR1 and CDR2 (germline): MDHEN, SYDVKM. The CDR3 sequence is CASTQRRDGNYGYTF. CDR3 nucleotides: TGTGCCAGCACCCAGCGGCGGGATGGAAACTATGGCTACACCTTC.

The chain joins TRBV6-1 to TRBJ2-1; TRBD2 matches 9 bases. CDR3 size: 13 residues. CDR1 is MNHNS, CDR2 SASEGT, per germline. The V and J ends lost 6 bases and 6 bases, in that order; junction bases with no gene match: 3. The CDR3 DNA follows: TGTGCCAGCAGGGAGGGACTAGCCAATGAGCAGTTCTTC. Its translation is CASREGLANEQFF.

About this clone: The junction shows a germline mismatch at one end, possibly a read error. This chain links TRBV7-7 with TRBJ2-1; 9 bases fit TRBD1. This CDR3 region has 15 residues. Germline assignment: CDR1 SSHAT and CDR2 FNYEAQ (reference sequence). DNA for the CDR3: TGTGCTAGCAGCTCCGGGACAGGGCCTTTTGATGAGCAGTTCTTC. Translating it yields CASSSGTGPFDEQFF.

The rearrangement uses TRBV27 and TRBJ2-3, with D possibly being TRBD2 (5 bases). V gave up 0 bases and J gave up 0 bases, with 13 bases separating them. The CDR3 covers 17 residues. Germline V gene data show CDR1 as MNHEY and CDR2 as SMNVEV (reference sequence). The CDR3 region is CASSLSRARVSTDTQYF. CDR3 DNA sequence: TGTGCCAGCAGTTTATCGAGGGCTAGAGTAAGCACAGATACGCAGTATTTT.

The chain employs TRBV29-1 and TRBJ2-7, with D maybe TRBD2 (6 bases). Germline lookup yields CDR1 SQVTM and CDR2 ANQGSEA. This CDR3 comprises 13 residues. Between the trimmed V and J ends, which lost 7 bases and 6 bases, there was a span of 19 bases. The CDR3 DNA is TGCAGCGCCGAGGGCTCGCGGCGGGGCGAGCAGTACTTC. It codes for CSAEGSRRGEQYF.

The V call is TRBV20-1, the J call TRBJ2-3, with D perhaps TRBD2 (6 bases). The CDR3 runs 11 residues. Germline V CDR1 and CDR2: DFQATT, SNEGSKA (reference sequence). The V and J ends lost 5 bases and 6 bases respectively, with 9 bases between them. CDR3 residues: CSAGSGDTQYF. In nucleotides, the CDR3 is TGCAGTGCTGGAAGCGGGGATACGCAGTATTTT.

The genes are TRBV2 and TRBJ2-5; no firm D call. V lost 2 bases and J lost 2, with 3 bases in between. Germline assignment: CDR1 SNHLY and CDR2 FYNNEI. The CDR3 is 12 residues long. The CDR3 sequence: CASSELQETQYF. The CDR3 DNA reads TGTGCCAGCAGTGAACTACAAGAGACCCAGTACTTC.

This chain joins TRBV15 and TRBJ1-5; TRBD1 matches at 7 bases. Germline-derived CDR1 and CDR2 are LNHNV and YYDKDF (reference sequence). This CDR3 has 16 amino acids. Trimming took 5 bases from V and 1 from J; bases not matched to a gene: 8. The CDR3 DNA follows: TGTGCCACCAGCGGACGACAGGGAGGAAGCAATCAGCCCCAGCATTTT. Its translation is CATSGRQGGSNQPQHF.

The chain employs TRBV2 and TRBJ1-2; a weak D match, TRBD1 (6 bases). This CDR3 has 14 residues. Looked up from germline, CDR1 is SNHLY and CDR2 is FYNNEI. Deletions cut 2 bases from V and 3 bases from J, with 10 bases between. DNA for the CDR3: TGTGCCAGCAGTGAAACAGGGCTATACTATGGCTACACCTTC. This gives the protein CASSETGLYYGYTF.

This clone was found once. The chain links TRBV6-5 to TRBJ2-7, with a possible D match to TRBD2 (5 bases). Trimming took off 0 bases at V and 6 bases at J, with 15 bases between the two ends. Germline V gives CDR1 MNHEY, CDR2 SVGAGI. This CDR3 region has 15 residues. In DNA form, the CDR3 reads TGTGCCAGCAGTTACTCGGATGGATTAGGAGGCGAGCAGTACTTC. Protein sequence: CASSYSDGLGGEQYF.

This clone turned up a few times. V gene TRBV2 combines with J gene TRBJ1-2; 9 nucleotides agree with TRBD1. From germline, CDR1 is SNHLY and CDR2 FYNNEI. The junction had 10 bases not matched to a gene; V was cut back by 0 bases and J by 5 bases. The CDR3 runs 17 residues. CDR3 DNA sequence: TGTGCCAGCAGTGAAGCGCGCGTTCCGGGACAGGGATATGGCTACACCTTC. Protein product: CASSEARVPGQGYGYTF.

The gene calls are TRBV5-1 and TRBJ1-5; D may be TRBD1 (6 bases). Per germline, CDR1 SGHRS and CDR2 YFSETQ. V lost 0 bases and J 3 bases, leaving 10 bases between the germline ends. CDR3 length: 15 residues. This CDR3 reads CASSLGQGYNQPQHF. DNA of the CDR3: TGCGCCAGCAGCTTGGGGCAGGGGTACAATCAGCCCCAGCATTTT.

The chain employs TRBV25-1 and TRBJ2-5; tentative D call: TRBD1 (6 bases). The DNA end is more similar to TRBJ2-7, so the J call may be wrong. Germline lookup yields CDR1 MGHDK and CDR2 SYGVNS. The length of the CDR3 is 13 residues. In DNA form, the CDR3 reads TGTGCCAGCAGTGATTGGGGACACTACGAGCAGTACTTC. Protein sequence: CASSDWGHYEQYF.

This chain joins TRBV7-2 and TRBJ2-7, with 12 bases fitting TRBD2. J was trimmed by 7 bases and V by 2 bases; bases with no gene match: 9. The length of the CDR3 is 16 residues. Germline V lookup: CDR1 SGHTA, CDR2 FQGNSA. The CDR3 reads CASSLFTSGGTGEQYF. For the CDR3, the DNA is TGTGCCAGCAGCTTATTTACTAGCGGGGGGACAGGGGAGCAGTACTTC.